The rows below give T cell receptor beta chains drawn from one sample of a study of cytomegalovirus exposure and HLA in healthy donors. The method was immunoSEQ multiplex PCR; TCRdb's version includes in-frame clones alone and lacks a portion of them. This sample contains roughly 84,000 clones. The sample consisted of PBMCs. The receptors stem from a man aged 50 to 60 in good health and CMV-seronegative. CDR3s include the opening cysteine and the closing phenylalanine or tryptophan.

V gene	J gene	CDR3 protein
TRBV10-3	TRBJ2-5	CAIRAGTGALETQYF
TRBV28	TRBJ1-3	CASMSPQGTGNTIYF
TRBV5-4	TRBJ1-2	CASSPASREYGYTF
TRBV4-1	TRBJ2-7	CATAGTSNSRPYEQYF
TRBV5-8	TRBJ2-5	CASSRDRGSGETQYF
TRBV5-4	TRBJ1-4	CASSSGGTGDNEKLFF
TRBV4-1	-	CASSQGGQMSGAYEQYF
TRBV6-1	TRBJ1-1	CASTAGQTTEAFF
TRBV28	TRBJ2-3	CASREGGRTDTQYF
TRBV21-1	TRBJ1-4	CASSILFGTVPYVANEKLFF
TRBV4-3	TRBJ2-3	CASSQDRSPRRNTQYF
TRBV28	TRBJ1-1	CASRTQMNTEAFF
TRBV5-1	TRBJ2-7	CASSLNEFSYEQYF
TRBV9	TRBJ2-7	CASSVGGTSGDYEQYF
TRBV5-1	TRBJ2-3	CASRPQGTRDTQYF
TRBV7-3	TRBJ1-1	CASSQWTGGLVEAFF
TRBV5-1	TRBJ2-3	CASSLETLAGTDTQYF
TRBV19	TRBJ1-1	CASSIRGLKAFF
TRBV6-6	TRBJ1-3	CASRDRGFSGNTIYF
TRBV2	TRBJ1-5	CASSWTGSNQPQHF
TRBV10-3	TRBJ1-1	CAMAGGRHTEAFF
TRBV7-3	TRBJ2-1	CASSRDGDNEQFF
TRBV18	TRBJ1-5	CASSPTGPGSQPQHF
TRBV6-5	TRBJ2-7	CASSEEQGAYEQYF
TRBV11-2	TRBJ2-7	CASSSLAGGPYEQYF
TRBV27	TRBJ2-7	CASSRTPSYEQYF
TRBV4-1	TRBJ1-3	CASSLGTARGSGNTIYF
TRBV4-2	TRBJ2-2	CASSQDAQRAAGELFF
TRBV19	TRBJ2-2	CASSIQGPGELFF
TRBV15	TRBJ2-7	CATSRDRGSYEQYF
TRBV5-1	TRBJ1-5	CASSLGGLSNQPQHF
TRBV7-3	TRBJ1-6	CASSLTGGGPPLHF
TRBV4-2	TRBJ2-7	CASSQGPGGAYEQYF
TRBV28	TRBJ2-4	CASSPRSRQGLAKNIQYF
TRBV5-1	TRBJ2-6	CASSLVQFGANVLTF
TRBV5-6	TRBJ1-2	CASSLLDRSYGYTF
TRBV27	TRBJ2-5	CASSLGLAETQYF
TRBV19	TRBJ2-2	CASSMKRGSLHTGELFF
TRBV9	TRBJ1-3	CASSPDSHSGNTIYF
TRBV10-1	TRBJ2-1	CASGGVGYNEQFF
TRBV5-1	TRBJ2-3	CASSLVVRIPSTDTQYF
TRBV6-1	TRBJ1-4	CASSESGQPGRGEKLFF
TRBV30	TRBJ1-2	CAWESGTGSPGTF
TRBV18	TRBJ1-3	CASAETTGNTIYF
TRBV19	TRBJ1-2	CASSTGQGLNYGYTF
TRBV2	TRBJ1-2	CASSHLMPGEKYGYTF
TRBV4-1	TRBJ2-1	CASSPGNSYNEQFF
TRBV7-2	TRBJ2-5	CASSLQRTSGGETQYF